The sample holds a few counts of the clone carrying this T cell receptor beta chain. Its target is unknown. TCRdb called the 5' RACE reads again in MiXCR, with one record for every CDR3 protein. In the table there are hundreds of thousands of distinct CDR3 sequences, 15% to 20% of which are singletons. The V gene's germline CDR1 is SGHDT and CDR2 YYEEEE. The CDR3 runs 16 residues. Trimming removed 4 bases at V and 5 bases at J, with 18 bases between. This entry belongs to a study of T-cell memory formation after mild COVID-19. Findings and caveats of the study: Clones contracting across day 15 to 85 had a balanced CD4/CD8 profile; later expanding clones leaned CD4+.

Sequencing was done on a sample of PBMCs or a T cell subset sorted from them (not recorded which). The sequence was obtained from an adult woman who had mild COVID-19 (a few samples of this study predate the infection). Cell type and time point are not known. The chain recombines TRBV5-6 with TRBJ1-4, with a weak D call TRBD1 (5 bases). The CDR3 region is CASSQATVWENEKLFF. The CDR3 nucleotides read TGTGCCAGCAGCCAGGCGACAGTTTGGGAGAATGAAAAACTGTTTTTT. The full variable domain, its missing parts supplied by reference TRBV5-6 and TRBJ1-4, is DAGVTQSPTHLIKTRGQQVTLRCSPKSGHDTVSWYQQALGQGPQFIFQYYEEEERQRGNFPDRFSGHQFPNYSSELNVNALLLGDSALYLCASSQATVWENEKLFFGSGTQLSVL.